A single sample is the source of the 19 T cell receptor beta chains below, sequenced in a study of regulatory T cells in long-lasting Graves disease. TCR beta libraries were built with iRepertoire HTBI primers and Arm-PCR of CDR3 regions. TCRdb itself ran the multiplex PCR reads through MiXCR, one entry per CDR3 protein. This sample has about 420,000 distinct CDR3 sequences, with 16% found just once. The time point: newly diagnosed GD, antithyroid drugs for less than 3 months. Making the TCR library involved RNA that had been extracted from PBMCs. These data also featured in a second study, about T cells in Graves' hyperthyroidism and ophthalmopathy.

Sequences were derived from peripheral blood mononuclear cells (PBMCs), sampled at new diagnosis, from a patient treated with antithyroid drugs. These receptors all come from a woman between 18 and 30 years old with Graves disease.

The sample holds many counts of this clonotype. The rearrangement joins TRBV6-2 or TRBV6-3 to TRBJ2-5; possibly TRBD1 or TRBD2 for D (5 bases each). Germline V gives CDR1 MNHEY, CDR2 SVGEGT. The CDR3 is 17 amino acids. V lost 5 bases and J 5 bases, leaving 24 bases between the germline ends. CDR3 region: CASSDLGRTPREETQYF. The CDR3, as DNA: TGTGCCAGCAGTGACTTGGGTCGGACACCCAGGGAGGAGACCCAGTACTTC.

This clonotype was detected a few times. The V call is TRBV7-2, the J call TRBJ2-2; 8 nucleotides line up with TRBD2. The CDR3 loop spans 14 amino acids. V lost 6 bases and J lost 3; bases outside the gene matches: 3. CDR1 and CDR2 (germline): SGHTA, FQGNSA. The CDR3 DNA sequence: TGTGCCAGCAGTAGCGGGACCGACACCGGGGAGCTGTTTTTT. Residues: CASSSGTDTGELFF.

The CDR3 DNA follows: TGTGCCATCAGTGTGTCCGGGAGCGCTGCCGAGACCCAGTACTTC. Its protein is CAISVSGSAAETQYF. The chain links TRBV10-3 to TRBJ2-5, with TRBD2 as a possible D gene (6 bases). CDR1 and CDR2 (germline): ENHRY, SYGVKD. V was cut by 4 bases and J by 5 bases, with 17 bases left in between. The CDR3 has 15 residues.

The sample holds many counts of this clonotype. This sequence joins TRBV29-1 and TRBJ2-3; TRBD1 might be the D (5 bases). V lost 0 bases to trimming and J lost 8 bases, with 15 bases between them. The CDR3 loop spans 14 amino acids. Per the germline V gene, CDR1 is SQVTM and CDR2 is ANQGSEA. The chain's CDR3 is CSVEDWQGVGTQYF. The CDR3 DNA reads TGCAGCGTTGAAGATTGGCAGGGCGTTGGTACGCAGTATTTT.

On this clonotype itself: A much larger clone sits a single nucleotide away, making a read error possible. V usage is TRBV7-2 and J usage is TRBJ2-7; a weak D match, TRBD2 (5 bases). Germline CDR1 reads SGHTA; CDR2 reads FQGNSA. The CDR3 loop spans 15 amino acids. The CDR3 DNA is TGTGCCAGCAGCTTTGACGGAGGTAGCCTCTACAAGCAGTACTTC. Its translation is CASSFDGGSLYKQYF.

This clonotype was counted a few times. One junction end does not reproduce the germline sequence, and a read error may be involved. The V gene is TRBV27, the J gene TRBJ2-7, with D possibly being TRBD1 (7 bases). CDR1 MNHEY and CDR2 SMNVEV come from the germline V gene (reference sequence). The CDR3 runs 17 residues. For the CDR3, the DNA is TGTGCCAGCAGTGCTCCGACAGGGTTCGGGGGACACTACGAGCAGTGCTTC. It specifies CASSAPTGFGGHYEQCF.

This clonotype was observed many times. The V and J genes are TRBV28 and TRBJ1-1, with D perhaps matching TRBD1 (5 bases). Germline CDR1 and CDR2: MDHEN and SYDVKM. This CDR3 is 12 amino acids long. Deletions cut 6 bases from V and 4 bases from J, with 9 bases between. CDR3: CASSDRPTEAFF. CDR3 sequence (DNA): TGTGCCAGCAGCGACAGACCCACTGAAGCTTTCTTT.

This clonotype has ten or more counts. This rearrangement joins TRBV11-2 to TRBJ2-1; the match to TRBD2 covers 9 bases. Trimming at V came to 4 bases and at J to 9 bases, leaving 13 bases not matched to a gene. Per germline, CDR1 SGHAT and CDR2 FQNNGV. The CDR3 runs 16 residues. CDR3 bases: TGTGCCAGCAGCTCCCCCAAGGTAGCGGGGGTAAGTGAGCAGTTCTTC. The encoded protein is CASSSPKVAGVSEQFF. The variable domain in full, with the rest retrieved from reference TRBV11-2 and TRBJ2-1, is EAGVAQSPRYKIIEKRQSVAFWCNPISGHATLYWYQQILGQGPKLLIQFQNNGVVDDSQLPKDRFSAERLKGVDSTLKIQPAKLEDSAVYLCASSSPKVAGVSEQFFGPGTRLTVL.

The chain recombines TRBV7-8 with TRBJ2-7, with D uncertain. Germline CDR1 SGHVS, CDR2 FQNEAQ. This CDR3 is built from 12 residues. Between the trimmed V and J ends, which lost 2 bases and 8 bases, there was a span of 10 bases. CDR3 DNA: TGTGCCAGCAGCTTAAATAATGGGAAGCAGTACTTC. It yields the protein CASSLNNGKQYF.

This clonotype occurred many times. The chain joins TRBV28 to TRBJ2-7; 7 nucleotides match TRBD2. With 4 bases clipped from V and 2 bases from J, the junction kept 5 bases outside the gene matches. Germline assignment: CDR1 MDHEN and CDR2 SYDVKM. The CDR3 is 14 amino acids. This CDR3 is CASSSTGLPYEQYF. The CDR3 DNA reads TGTGCCAGCAGTTCCACGGGACTACCCTACGAGCAGTACTTC.

The chain employs TRBV20-1 and TRBJ1-3; D gene unclear. The germline V and J ends were trimmed by 5 bases and 4 bases, with 12 bases remaining between them. CDR1 and CDR2 (germline): DFQATT, SNEGSKA (reference sequence). The CDR3 is made up of 13 amino acids. The CDR3 reads CSAEKGGGNTIYF. In DNA form, the CDR3 reads TGCAGTGCTGAAAAGGGTGGCGGAAACACCATATATTTT.

This clonotype has only a few counts. This chain uses TRBV30 with TRBJ1-5; no clear D. CDR3 length equals 12 residues. V lost 1 base to trimming and J lost 6 bases, with 7 bases between them. Germline assignment: CDR1 GTSNPN and CDR2 SVGIG (reference sequence). CDR3 region: CAWSELGQPQHF. The CDR3 nucleotides read TGTGCCTGGAGTGAGTTAGGTCAGCCCCAGCATTTT.

As regards this clonotype: A much larger clonotype is one base distant, so this may be a read error. The CDR3 bases are TGTGCCAGCAGTCCGACAACTACTGGCGGGTACTTCTTC. This gives the protein CASSPTTTGGYFF. The rearrangement uses TRBV12-3 or TRBV12-4 and TRBJ2-1; D may be TRBD2 (5 bases). The CDR3 is 13 amino acids. V shed 5 bases and J shed 16 bases, with 21 bases lying between them.

The V gene is TRBV7-3, the J gene TRBJ2-2; TRBD1 matches at 9 bases. The CDR3 length is 18 residues. Germline V lookup: CDR1 SGHTA, CDR2 FQGTGA. V was pared by 2 bases and J by 1 base, with 8 bases of the junction left unmatched. Written as DNA, the CDR3 is TGTGCCAGCAGCTTACGGCTGGGGACAGGGCAGAACACCGGGGAGCTGTTTTTT. Translating it yields CASSLRLGTGQNTGELFF. Variable domain in full (rest from reference TRBV7-3 and TRBJ2-2): GAGVSQTPSNKVTEKGKYVELRCDPISGHTALYWYRQSLGQGPEFLIYFQGTGAADDSGLPNDRFFAVRPEGSVSTLKIQRTERGDSAVYLCASSLRLGTGQNTGELFFGEGSRLTVL.

This clonotype was recorded many times. The CDR3 spells CASSQEEGSNYGYTF. CDR3 DNA sequence: TGTGCCAGCAGCCAAGAAGAGGGATCCAACTATGGCTACACCTTC. The J gene is TRBJ1-2, the V gene TRBV4-2; D gene uncertain. Germline CDR1 and CDR2: LGHNA and YNFKEQ. This CDR3 has 15 amino acids. Trimming cost V 0 bases and J 2 bases, with 10 bases left between them.

The chain uses TRBV20-1 and TRBJ2-1; 8 positions agree with TRBD2. The germline V gene encodes CDR1 DFQATT and CDR2 SNEGSKA (reference sequence). V was clipped by 0 bases and J by 2 bases; unmatched bases: 15. The CDR3 is 19 residues long. The CDR3: CSARDYSTTSGPTYNEQFF. CDR3 sequence (DNA): TGCAGTGCTAGAGATTATTCCACAACTAGCGGCCCAACCTACAATGAGCAGTTCTTC.

This chain connects TRBV5-4 to TRBJ2-1, with 8 bases aligning to TRBD1. J gave up 4 bases and V 3 bases, and 12 bases lay outside the gene matches. The CDR3 length is 17 residues. CDR1 and CDR2 (germline): SGHNT, YYREEE (reference sequence). In DNA, the CDR3 is TGTGCCAGCAGCTCACTATATGGACAGGGAGCGTACAATGAGCAGTTCTTC. Translating it yields CASSSLYGQGAYNEQFF.

In this sample, this clonotype turned up many times. The chain carries TRBV7-8 and TRBJ2-3, with 10 nucleotides matching TRBD2. The V segment lost 6 bases and the J segment 5 bases; nucleotides outside the gene matches: 11. The CDR3 loop spans 16 amino acids. CDR1 and CDR2 from the germline V gene are SGHVS and FQNEAQ. CDR3 coding DNA: TGTGCCAGCAGGTCCCAGGGACTAGCGTTGGGAGATACGCAGTATTTT. Protein: CASRSQGLALGDTQYF.

This chain links TRBV14 with TRBJ2-7, with 13 bases that match TRBD2. Losses at the gene ends were 5 bases for V and 0 bases for J; bases not matched to a gene: 13. The germline gives CDR1 SGHDN, CDR2 FVKESK. The CDR3 has 19 residues. The CDR3 DNA is TGTGCCAGCAGCAAACTAGCGGGAGGGCCATATCCAAGCTCCTACGAGCAGTACTTC. Translated: CASSKLAGGPYPSSYEQYF.